The 32 T cell receptor beta chains in this list originate from one sample, sequenced in a study of cytomegalovirus exposure and HLA in healthy donors. In the PCR, 60 Vbeta and 13 Jbeta primers were used. Sequenced by immunoSEQ multiplex PCR; TCRdb stores in-frame clones only, minus some. The sample's table shows about 140,000 clones. The sample was PBMCs. The receptor set was obtained from a man aged 40-49 years in good health and CMV-seronegative.

The chain is built from TRBV2 and TRBJ1-1; TRBD1 matches 7 bases. The germline gives CDR1 SNHLY, CDR2 FYNNEI. This CDR3 spans 14 amino acids. The V segment lost 8 bases and the J segment 7 bases; nucleotides outside the gene matches: 13. This CDR3 is CASRNSQGLIEAFF. The CDR3 DNA reads as TGTGCCAGCCGGAACTCACAGGGGTTGATTGAAGCTTTCTTT.

CDR3 loop: CASSFNRIASEQYF. The CDR3 nucleotides are TGTGCCAGCAGTTTTAACAGGATCGCTTCCGAGCAGTACTTC. The chain employs TRBV27 and TRBJ2-7; perhaps TRBD1 as D (5 bases). Trimming pared 3 bases from V and 6 bases from J, leaving 15 bases between. The V gene's germline CDR1 is MNHEY and CDR2 SMNVEV (reference sequence). The CDR3 sequence is 14 residues long.

This chain connects TRBV5-4 to TRBJ2-2; tentative D call: TRBD1 (5 bases). Looked up from germline, CDR1 is SGHNT and CDR2 is YYREEE (reference sequence). CDR3 length equals 14 residues. V was pared by 6 bases and J by 3 bases, with 12 bases between. CDR3 loop: CASKVDRYTGELFF. CDR3 nucleotides: TGTGCCAGCAAAGTAGACAGATACACCGGGGAGCTGTTTTTT. The full variable domain, rest sourced from reference TRBV5-4 and TRBJ2-2, is ETGVTQSPTHLIKTRGQQVTLRCSSQSGHNTVSWYQQALGQGPQFIFQYYREEENGRGNFPPRFSGLQFPNYSSELNVNALELDDSALYLCASKVDRYTGELFFGEGSRLTVL.

The chain is built from TRBV7-2 and TRBJ1-6, with TRBD1 matching over 8 bases. The junction had 4 bases not matched to a gene; V was cut back by 6 bases and J by 9 bases. The CDR3 extends over 13 amino acids. Germline CDR1 reads SGHTA; CDR2 reads FQGNSA. CDR3 residues: CASSPDRVSPLHF. CDR3 coding DNA: TGTGCCAGCAGTCCGGACAGGGTTTCACCCCTCCACTTT.

V is TRBV29-1 and J is TRBJ2-2; D remains ambiguous. Deletions cut 6 bases from V and 0 bases from J, with 8 bases between. Germline-derived CDR1 and CDR2 are SQVTM and ANQGSEA. The CDR3 extends over 13 amino acids. CDR3 DNA: TGCAGCGTCCCCGTTTCGAACACCGGGGAGCTGTTTTTT. Its translation: CSVPVSNTGELFF.

The genes are TRBV7-9 and TRBJ2-3, with 10 bases lining up with TRBD2. The CDR3 covers 15 residues. Germline CDR1 is SEHNR and CDR2 is FQNEAQ (reference sequence). Trimming cost V 3 bases and J 3 bases; bases outside gene matches: 3. The CDR3 DNA sequence: TGTGCCAGCAGCTTGGGGACTAGCGAGACAGATACGCAGTATTTT. Amino acids: CASSLGTSETDTQYF.

The chain combines TRBV5-4 with TRBJ1-5; D gene ambiguous. The germline gives CDR1 SGHNT, CDR2 YYREEE (reference sequence). This CDR3 has 16 amino acids. V was shortened by 4 bases and J by 7 bases, with 21 bases between the two germline ends. This chain's CDR3 is CASSPAPGGSGQPQHF. The CDR3 DNA follows: TGTGCCAGCAGCCCCGCCCCGGGAGGGTCTGGGCAGCCCCAGCATTTT.

V gene TRBV4-2 combines with J gene TRBJ2-1, with D perhaps TRBD1 (6 bases). V was clipped by 0 bases and J by 8 bases, with 11 bases between them. The CDR3 covers 14 residues. Germline V lookup: CDR1 LGHNA, CDR2 YNFKEQ. DNA of the CDR3: TGTGCCAGCAGCCAAGAACAGGGCAAAGATGAGCAGTTCTTC. Its protein product is CASSQEQGKDEQFF.

In DNA, the CDR3 is TGTGCCAGCAGCCACGAGACAGGGGCCTACGAGCAGTACTTC. This sequence encodes CASSHETGAYEQYF. This chain joins TRBV5-4 and TRBJ2-7; 8 bases fit TRBD1. The trim removed 4 bases at V and 2 bases at J, leaving 5 bases unmatched. Germline V CDR1 and CDR2: SGHNT, YYREEE (reference sequence). The CDR3 extends over 14 amino acids. The variable domain in full, completed from reference TRBV5-4 and TRBJ2-7, reads ETGVTQSPTHLIKTRGQQVTLRCSSQSGHNTVSWYQQALGQGPQFIFQYYREEENGRGNFPPRFSGLQFPNYSSELNVNALELDDSALYLCASSHETGAYEQYFGPGTRLTVT.

The chain combines TRBV7-8 with TRBJ1-3, with 12 bases aligning to TRBD1. The ends lost 5 bases at V and 7 bases at J; junction bases unmatched: 6. The CDR3 has 15 residues. Germline lookup yields CDR1 SGHVS and CDR2 FQNEAQ. CDR3 coding DNA: TGTGCCAGCAGCCAGGGGACAGGGGGCACGAACACCATATATTTT. Protein product: CASSQGTGGTNTIYF.

This chain joins TRBV7-9 and TRBJ2-1; possibly TRBD2 for D (5 bases). This CDR3 comprises 17 residues. V shed 0 bases and J shed 5 bases, with 17 bases lying between them. Germline V gene lookup returns CDR1 SEHNR and CDR2 FQNEAQ (reference sequence). The CDR3 DNA follows: TGTGCCAGCAGCTTAGCGGAGGCAGTTATCCATAACAATGAGCAGTTCTTC. Encoded protein: CASSLAEAVIHNNEQFF.

The chain combines TRBV7-2 with TRBJ1-2, with D possibly TRBD1 on 5 matching bases. The CDR3 is 15 residues long. The V and J ends lost 5 bases and 6 bases respectively, with 19 bases between them. Germline V CDR1 and CDR2: SGHTA, FQGNSA. The CDR3 nucleotides read TGTGCCAGCAGCCCGCGTGTCGGGGCGGGGAATGGCTACACCTTC. Its protein is CASSPRVGAGNGYTF.

V usage is TRBV4-1 and J usage is TRBJ2-3; 8 bases are a match to TRBD2. The CDR3 totals 16 residues. J lost 4 bases, V lost 0 bases, and 6 bases had no gene match. CDR1 is MGHRA, CDR2 YSYEKL, per germline. The CDR3 sequence is CASSQEGLGGADTQYF. The CDR3 DNA reads as TGCGCCAGCAGCCAAGAGGGACTAGGAGGAGCAGATACGCAGTATTTT.

V gene TRBV11-2 combines with J gene TRBJ1-1, with a possible D match to TRBD1 (5 bases). CDR1 is SGHAT, CDR2 FQNNGV, per germline. Trimming took 2 bases from V and 5 from J, leaving 9 bases between them. The CDR3 contains 13 residues. CDR3 in amino acids: CASSLTGGTEAFF. In DNA, the CDR3 is TGTGCCAGCAGCTTAACCGGGGGAACTGAAGCTTTCTTT. Full variable domain (missing parts from reference TRBV11-2 and TRBJ1-1): EAGVAQSPRYKIIEKRQSVAFWCNPISGHATLYWYQQILGQGPKLLIQFQNNGVVDDSQLPKDRFSAERLKGVDSTLKIQPAKLEDSAVYLCASSLTGGTEAFFGQGTRLTVV.

The chain is built from TRBV2 and TRBJ2-6; unclear D gene. The CDR3 is 18 amino acids. Germline lookup yields CDR1 SNHLY and CDR2 FYNNEI. The ends were cut back, 8 bases at V and 0 bases at J, with 20 bases in the middle. The CDR3 region has the DNA TGTGCCAGCTCGGAGCCCGCCGGAGCCCCCTCTGGGGCCAACGTCCTGACTTTC. Its translation is CASSEPAGAPSGANVLTF.

The chain uses TRBV11-1 and TRBJ1-2; D is possibly TRBD1 (6 bases). V lost 1 base and J 8 bases, leaving 14 bases between the germline ends. The CDR3 sequence is 14 residues long. CDR1 is SGHAT and CDR2 is FQDESV in the germline V gene (reference sequence). CDR3 protein: CASSLERTDRGYTF. The CDR3 DNA sequence: TGTGCCAGCAGCTTAGAGCGGACAGACCGGGGCTACACCTTC.

The chain couples TRBV11-3 to TRBJ2-1; D unresolved. The CDR3 loop spans 13 amino acids. Germline CDR1 reads SGHNT; CDR2 reads YENEEA. The ends were cut back, 5 bases at V and 10 bases at J, with 15 bases in the middle. The chain's CDR3 is CASSVGGRREQFF. CDR3 sequence (DNA): TGTGCCAGCAGCGTAGGCGGTAGAAGAGAGCAGTTCTTC.

CDR3 in DNA: TGTGCCAGCAGCTTAGCAGGGGGTAGCACTGAAGCTTTCTTT. This codes for CASSLAGGSTEAFF. V usage is TRBV7-9 and J usage is TRBJ1-1; TRBD1 might be the D (6 bases). The CDR3 runs to 14 residues. Germline V gives CDR1 SEHNR, CDR2 FQNEAQ (reference sequence). With 0 bases removed from V and 4 bases from J, the gap between germline ends came to 9 bases.

On this clone itself: The germline gene is not matched at one end of the junction; a read error may be the cause. The V gene is TRBV4-2, the J gene TRBJ1-6; D perhaps matches TRBD1 (6 bases). The CDR3 is 12 amino acids. Germline CDR1 and CDR2: LGHNA and YNFKEQ. CDR3 loop: CASSLLGGPLGF. For the CDR3, the DNA is TGTGCCAGCAGCCTTCTAGGGGGACCGCTAGGCTTT.

The chain carries TRBV18 and TRBJ2-7; 8 bases line up with TRBD2. The germline gives CDR1 KGHSH, CDR2 LQKENI. V shed 0 bases and J 6 bases; nucleotides not matched to a gene: 10. CDR3 length: 16 amino acids. As DNA, the CDR3 is TGTGCCAGCTCACCACCGATTAGTTTACGGGGGGGCGAGCAGTACTTC. Amino acids: CASSPPISLRGGEQYF.

This chain joins TRBV7-9 and TRBJ1-4, with a tentative D call TRBD1 (6 bases). The germline V and J ends were trimmed by 0 bases and 2 bases, with 7 bases remaining between them. The CDR3 covers 15 residues. Germline V gene sequence: CDR1 SEHNR, CDR2 FQNEAQ (reference sequence). Here the CDR3 DNA reads TGTGCCAGCAGCTTAGCGACAGGCACTAATGAAAAACTGTTTTTT. It is translated as CASSLATGTNEKLFF.

The chain recombines TRBV7-8 with TRBJ1-4, with a possible D match to TRBD1 (5 bases). The CDR3 is 16 residues long. V was pared by 1 base and J by 3 bases, with 12 bases between. The germline gives CDR1 SGHVS, CDR2 FQNEAQ. CDR3 nucleotide sequence: TGTGCCAGCAGCTTAGTGGGGGGGAGGTCTAATGAAAAACTGTTTTTT. Translating gives CASSLVGGRSNEKLFF.

The V gene is TRBV27, the J gene TRBJ1-1; 11 bases align to TRBD1. This CDR3 region has 15 residues. Germline CDR1 is MNHEY and CDR2 is SMNVEV (reference sequence). With V trimmed by 5 bases and J by 7 bases, 9 bases remained unmatched. The CDR3 loop reads CASSPTGTGGLEAFF. Here the CDR3 DNA reads TGTGCCAGCAGTCCCACCGGGACAGGGGGACTTGAAGCTTTCTTT.

The chain uses TRBV15 and TRBJ1-1; TRBD1 might be the D (5 bases). The CDR3 totals 13 residues. CDR1 is LNHNV and CDR2 is YYDKDF in the germline V gene (reference sequence). The V gene lost 5 bases and the J gene lost 6 bases, with 13 bases spanning the gap. The CDR3 spells CATSERKGSEAFF. CDR3 nucleotides: TGTGCCACCAGCGAGCGAAAGGGGTCTGAAGCTTTCTTT.

V is TRBV27 and J is TRBJ2-1, with D perhaps matching TRBD1 (6 bases). V lost 6 bases and J lost 4, with 16 bases in between. CDR3 length: 15 amino acids. The germline CDR1 and CDR2 sequences are MNHEY and SMNVEV (reference sequence). The CDR3 sequence: CASRKEQGLYNEQFF. CDR3 bases: TGTGCCAGCAGAAAGGAACAGGGCCTTTACAATGAGCAGTTCTTC.

This chain uses TRBV6-5 with TRBJ1-1, with 10 positions matching TRBD1. The V and J ends lost 2 bases and 4 bases, in that order; junction bases with no gene match: 7. This CDR3 comprises 16 residues. Germline loops: CDR1 MNHEY, CDR2 SVGAGI. CDR3 coding DNA: TGTGCCAGCAGTTACGGGACAGGGGTCTTAGGCACTGAAGCTTTCTTT. As protein: CASSYGTGVLGTEAFF.

The rearrangement joins TRBV5-1 to TRBJ2-1, with 7 bases lining up with TRBD2. The germline V gene has CDR1 SGHRS and CDR2 YFSETQ. CDR3 size: 14 residues. Trimming removed 2 bases from V and 7 bases from J; junction bases left unmatched: 6. The CDR3 coding sequence is TGCGCCAGCAGCTTCGGGGGGTCCCTTAATGAGCAGTTCTTC. Translated: CASSFGGSLNEQFF.

The chain has TRBV10-3 and TRBJ1-4; D is perhaps TRBD1 (5 bases). Trimming left V 2 bases short and J 14 bases short, with 12 bases between. Germline CDR1 ENHRY, CDR2 SYGVKD. This CDR3 is 12 amino acids long. Written as DNA, the CDR3 is TGTGCCATCAGTGAGCCCGGACATCCCCTGTTTTTT. Protein: CAISEPGHPLFF.

As regards this clone: A read error may produce the germline difference seen at one junction end. V gene TRBV4-1 combines with J gene TRBJ1-3, with 10 nucleotides matching TRBD1. The germline gives CDR1 MGHRA, CDR2 YSYEKL. The CDR3 loop spans 15 amino acids. DNA of the CDR3: TGCGCCAGCAGGCAAGACAGGGGGCCGCAAAACACCATATATTTT. It codes for CASRQDRGPQNTIYF.

The V call is TRBV6-5, the J call TRBJ2-7; TRBD2 is a possible D gene (6 bases). The CDR3 contains 14 residues. V lost 6 bases and J lost 0, with 12 bases in between. CDR1 and CDR2 from the germline V gene are MNHEY and SVGAGI. The CDR3: CASRQRGLSYEQYF. For the CDR3, the DNA is TGTGCCAGCAGACAGAGGGGACTCTCCTACGAGCAGTACTTC.

This chain uses TRBV6-6 with TRBJ1-4; D unresolved. The CDR3 spans 15 residues. Trimming removed 2 bases from V and 0 bases from J, with 7 bases in between. Germline V gives CDR1 MNHNY, CDR2 SVGAGI (reference sequence). CDR3 bases: TGTGCCAGCAGTTACCTGGCAGCAACTAATGAAAAACTGTTTTTT. Translating it yields CASSYLAATNEKLFF.

The genes are TRBV29-1 and TRBJ1-1; 7 bases are a match to TRBD1. Per the germline V gene, CDR1 is SQVTM and CDR2 is ANQGSEA. After removal of 0 bases from V and 3 bases from J, the junction contained 7 bases not matched to a gene. This CDR3 comprises 15 residues. The CDR3 nucleotides read TGCAGCGTTGAAGATAATGAGGGGGCAGACACTGAAGCTTTCTTT. Protein: CSVEDNEGADTEAFF.